This TCR beta chain was captured in a study of shared clonotypes between healthy human individuals. Study in general: Donors had three CD4 naive, three CD4 memory, two CD8 naive and one CD8 memory plate apiece.

Clones were sequenced by immunoSEQ multiplex PCR, and TCRdb holds only the in-frame ones, with some missing. The sample includes 1.5 million to 2.5 million clones, over 85% seen only once; the top ten take 0.9% to 1.5%. General study points: Compared with memory subsets, naive subsets generally had larger estimated richness.

Selected positively for CCR7 and CD45RO-negative, naive CD8 cells excluded terminally differentiated effector memory CD45RA+ cells. Everyone who donated was a Caucasian adult who lived in Nashville, Tennessee. Notes on this clone: Its specificity is not known.

The CDR3 consists of 14 residues. Trimming took 11 bases from V and 1 from J; bases not matched to a gene: 6. The germline gives CDR1 WNHNN, CDR2 SYGVQD (reference sequence). The TCR comes from a man aged 18 to 29 in good health. The chain has TRBV10-1 and TRBJ2-7, with TRBD2 identical over 12 bases. Source material: naive CD8+ T cells sorted from blood. This CDR3 is CADPTSGSSYEQYF. The CDR3 bases are TGCGCCGACCCGACTAGCGGGAGTTCCTACGAGCAGTACTTC.